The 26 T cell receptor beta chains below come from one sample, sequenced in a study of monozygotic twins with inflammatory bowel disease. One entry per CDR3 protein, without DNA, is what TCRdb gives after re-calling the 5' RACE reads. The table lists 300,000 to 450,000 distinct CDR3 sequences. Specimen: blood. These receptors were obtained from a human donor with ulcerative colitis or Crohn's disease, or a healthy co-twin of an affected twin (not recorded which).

The CDR3 sequence: CASSQQQGADAYEQYF. The rearrangement links TRBV4-1 to TRBJ2-7; TCRdb lists TRBD1, though no DNA is available to test this call. The germline gives CDR1 MGHRA, CDR2 YSYEKL. This CDR3 contains 16 residues.

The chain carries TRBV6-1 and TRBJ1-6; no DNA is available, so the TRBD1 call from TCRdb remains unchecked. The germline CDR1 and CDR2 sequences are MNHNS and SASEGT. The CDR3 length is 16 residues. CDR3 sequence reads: CASSEALWTVPSPLHF.

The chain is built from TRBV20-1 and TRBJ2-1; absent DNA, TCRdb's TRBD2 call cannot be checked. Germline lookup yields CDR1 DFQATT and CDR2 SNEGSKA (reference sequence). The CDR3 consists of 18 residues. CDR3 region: CSARETSGEFSSYNEQFF.

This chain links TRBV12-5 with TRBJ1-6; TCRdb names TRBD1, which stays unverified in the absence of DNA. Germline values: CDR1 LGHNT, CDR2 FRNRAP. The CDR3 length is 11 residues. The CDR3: CASGPDPPLHF.

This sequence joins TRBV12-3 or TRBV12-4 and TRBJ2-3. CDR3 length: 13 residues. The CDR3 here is CASSLMDGDTQYF.

The CDR3 is CAWRMDRTYEQYF. This chain connects TRBV30 to TRBJ2-7; the TCRdb D gene call, TRBD1, has no DNA to confirm it. The CDR3 contains 13 residues. Germline CDR1 GTSNPN, CDR2 SVGIG (reference sequence).

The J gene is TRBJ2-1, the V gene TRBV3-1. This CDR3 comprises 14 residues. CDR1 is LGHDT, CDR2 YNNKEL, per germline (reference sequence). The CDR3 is CASSQEPRHNEQFF.

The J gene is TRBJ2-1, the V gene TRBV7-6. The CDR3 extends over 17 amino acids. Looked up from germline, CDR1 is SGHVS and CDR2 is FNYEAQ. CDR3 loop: CASSFFSFRLSYNEQFF.

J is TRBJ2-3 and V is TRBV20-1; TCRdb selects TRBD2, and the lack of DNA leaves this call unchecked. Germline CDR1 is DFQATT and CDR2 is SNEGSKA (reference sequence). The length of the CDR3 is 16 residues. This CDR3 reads CSAFRLTSGGTDTQYF.

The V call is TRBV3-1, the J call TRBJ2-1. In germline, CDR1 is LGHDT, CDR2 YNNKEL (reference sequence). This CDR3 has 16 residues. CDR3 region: CASSQDLIVIHNEQFF.

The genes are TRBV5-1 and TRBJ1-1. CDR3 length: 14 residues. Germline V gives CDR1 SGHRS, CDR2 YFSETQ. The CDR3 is CASSLAEMNTEAFF.

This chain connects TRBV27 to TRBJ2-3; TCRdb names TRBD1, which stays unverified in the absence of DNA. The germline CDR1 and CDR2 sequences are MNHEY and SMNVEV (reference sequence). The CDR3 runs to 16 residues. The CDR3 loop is CASSPSQGEITDTQYF.

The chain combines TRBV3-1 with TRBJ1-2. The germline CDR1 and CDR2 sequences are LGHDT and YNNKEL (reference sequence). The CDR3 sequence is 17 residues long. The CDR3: CASSQDLTANMTYGYTF.

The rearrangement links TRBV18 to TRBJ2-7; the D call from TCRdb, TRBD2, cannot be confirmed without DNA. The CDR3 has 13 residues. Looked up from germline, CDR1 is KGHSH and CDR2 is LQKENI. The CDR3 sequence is CASSDGLDYEQYF.

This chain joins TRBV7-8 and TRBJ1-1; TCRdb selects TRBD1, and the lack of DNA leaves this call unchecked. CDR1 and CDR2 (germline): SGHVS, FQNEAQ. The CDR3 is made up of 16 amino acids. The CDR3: CASSFTAGQRNTEAFF.

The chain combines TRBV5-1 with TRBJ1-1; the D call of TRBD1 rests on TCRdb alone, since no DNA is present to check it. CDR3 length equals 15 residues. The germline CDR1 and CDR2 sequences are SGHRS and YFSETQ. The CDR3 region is CASSPWTEPNTEAFF.

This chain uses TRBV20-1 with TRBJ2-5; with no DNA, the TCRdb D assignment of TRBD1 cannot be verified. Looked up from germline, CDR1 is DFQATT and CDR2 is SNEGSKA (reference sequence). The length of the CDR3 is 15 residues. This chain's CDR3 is CSARRDTLPQETQYF.

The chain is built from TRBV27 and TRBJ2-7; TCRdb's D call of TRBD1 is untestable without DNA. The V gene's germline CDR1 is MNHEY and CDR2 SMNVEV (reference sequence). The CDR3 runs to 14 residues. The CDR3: CASSLGQMAYEQYF.

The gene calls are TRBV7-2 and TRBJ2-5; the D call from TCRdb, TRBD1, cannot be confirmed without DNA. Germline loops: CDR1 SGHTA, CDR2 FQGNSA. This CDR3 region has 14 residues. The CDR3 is CASCRAGAGETQYF.

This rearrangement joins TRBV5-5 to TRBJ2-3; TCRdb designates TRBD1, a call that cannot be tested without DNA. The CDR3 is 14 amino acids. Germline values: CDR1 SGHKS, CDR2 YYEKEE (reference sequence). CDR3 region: CASSDRTSTDTQYF.

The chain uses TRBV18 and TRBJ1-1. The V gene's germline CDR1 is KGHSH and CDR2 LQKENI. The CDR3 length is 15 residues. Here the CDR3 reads CASSPRTDPNTEAFF.

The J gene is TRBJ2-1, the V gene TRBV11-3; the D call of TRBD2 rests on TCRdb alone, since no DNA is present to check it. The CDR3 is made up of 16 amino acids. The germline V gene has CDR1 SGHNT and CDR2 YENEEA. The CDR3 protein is CASSSPGTIRNNEQFF.

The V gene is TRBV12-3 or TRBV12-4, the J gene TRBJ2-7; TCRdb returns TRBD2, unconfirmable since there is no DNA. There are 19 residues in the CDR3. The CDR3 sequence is CASSLNTWEGGVVSYEQYF.

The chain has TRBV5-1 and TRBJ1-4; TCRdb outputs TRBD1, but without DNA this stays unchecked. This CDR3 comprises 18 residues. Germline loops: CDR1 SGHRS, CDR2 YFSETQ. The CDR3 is CASSSSRDGSPTNEKLFF.

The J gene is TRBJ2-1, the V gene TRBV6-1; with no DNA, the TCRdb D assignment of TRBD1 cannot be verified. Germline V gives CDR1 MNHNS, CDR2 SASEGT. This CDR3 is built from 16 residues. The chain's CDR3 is CASRPRGAGGGNEQFF.

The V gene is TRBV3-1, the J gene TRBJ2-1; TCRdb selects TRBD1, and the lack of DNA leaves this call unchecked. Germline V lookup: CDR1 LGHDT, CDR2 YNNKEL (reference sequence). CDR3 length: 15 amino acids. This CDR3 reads CASSPPGQNYNEQFF.